This T cell receptor beta chain was sequenced in a study of vaccination and CD4 T cells after COVID-19. Overall study context: Median time from second vaccine dose to sampling was approximately 74 days (14 to 241).

Cultured CD4+ T-cell DNA underwent Oncomine TCR Beta short-read sequencing. One entry per CDR3 protein results from TCRdb running MiXCR on the PCR reads. The sample lists around 15,000 distinct CDR3 sequences; roughly 52% were seen once. Turning to this clonotype: What it recognizes is unknown.

Treatment meaning: 10-day PBMC culture with coronavirus spike peptide pools or control peptides (ViraFEST assay). The germline V gene has CDR1 SGHTA and CDR2 FQGTGA. The CDR3 consists of 15 residues. The V gene lost 2 bases and the J gene lost 6 bases, with 15 bases spanning the gap. Here the sequenced sample was CD4+ T cells from blood, cultured in vitro, taken before SARS-CoV-2 vaccination. The receptor comes from a human donor who had recovered from COVID-19. The chain recombines TRBV7-3 with TRBJ2-3, with a possible D match to TRBD2 (5 bases). Here the CDR3 reads CASSLSEGVWDTQYF. In nucleotides, the CDR3 is TGTGCCAGCAGCTTATCCGAGGGAGTATGGGATACGCAGTATTTT.